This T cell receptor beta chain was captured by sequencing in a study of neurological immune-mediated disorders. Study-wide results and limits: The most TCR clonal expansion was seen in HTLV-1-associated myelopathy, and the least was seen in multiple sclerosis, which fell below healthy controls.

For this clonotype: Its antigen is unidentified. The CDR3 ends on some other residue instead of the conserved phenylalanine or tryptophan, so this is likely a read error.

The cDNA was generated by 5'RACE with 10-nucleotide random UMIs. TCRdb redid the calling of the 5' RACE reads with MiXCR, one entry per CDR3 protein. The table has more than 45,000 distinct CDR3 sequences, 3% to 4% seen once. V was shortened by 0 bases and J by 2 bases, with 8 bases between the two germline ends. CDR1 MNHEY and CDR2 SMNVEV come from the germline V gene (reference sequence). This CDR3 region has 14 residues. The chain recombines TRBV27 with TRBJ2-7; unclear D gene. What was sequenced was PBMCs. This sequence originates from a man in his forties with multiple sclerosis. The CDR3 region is CASSLSSATYEQYN. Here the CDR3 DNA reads TGTGCCAGCAGTTTATCATCAGCAACCTACGAGCAGTACAAC.